These T cell receptor beta chains were read from a single sample in a study of blood T cell repertoires in COVID-19. Libraries were prepared by immunoSEQ multiplex PCR; TCRdb keeps only in-frame clonotypes and omits some of them. The table has over 70,000 clones, around four fifths seen once; the top ten hold roughly a tenth. Sequenced: peripheral blood. The receptors were sampled from an elderly woman with acute or convalescent COVID-19. Both conserved end residues are part of each CDR3. The order of the fields is clone size, J gene, D gene, V gene, CDR3 protein, CDR3 DNA. D genes are given only for firm matches. The size field is filled for only some rows; it gives once, few, many or a size class.

clone size: .
J gene: TRBJ2-5
D gene: TRBD1
V gene: TRBV19
CDR3 protein: CASTNKGQGRSQETQYF
CDR3 DNA: TGTGCCAGTACCAATAAGGGACAGGGACGGTCCCAAGAGACCCAGTACTTC

clone size: .
J gene: TRBJ2-2
D gene: TRBD2
V gene: TRBV18
CDR3 protein: CASSQPTTLAGEEFGNTGELFF
CDR3 DNA: TGTGCCAGCTCACAACCCACCACGTTAGCGGGAGAAGAGTTTGGGAACACCGGGGAGCTGTTTTTT

clone size: .
J gene: TRBJ2-1
D gene: .
V gene: TRBV27
CDR3 protein: CASSWGRAYNEQFF
CDR3 DNA: TGTGCCAGCAGTTGGGGCCGGGCCTACAATGAGCAGTTCTTC

clone size: .
J gene: TRBJ2-7
D gene: TRBD2
V gene: TRBV9
CDR3 protein: CASSVGGLAGAYEQYF
CDR3 DNA: TGTGCCAGCAGCGTAGGGGGACTAGCGGGGGCCTACGAGCAGTACTTC

clone size: .
J gene: TRBJ2-2
D gene: .
V gene: TRBV11-2
CDR3 protein: CASSLITNTGELFF
CDR3 DNA: TGTGCCAGCAGCTTAATAACGAACACCGGGGAGCTGTTTTTT

clone size: few
J gene: TRBJ2-3
D gene: TRBD2
V gene: TRBV2
CDR3 protein: CATSKLAGDTQYF
CDR3 DNA: TGTGCCACCTCTAAGCTAGCGGGAGATACGCAGTATTTT

clone size: .
J gene: TRBJ2-1
D gene: .
V gene: TRBV7-7
CDR3 protein: CASSLVLQGRDEQFF
CDR3 DNA: TGTGCTAGCAGCTTAGTCTTACAGGGCCGGGATGAGCAGTTCTTC

clone size: .
J gene: TRBJ2-1
D gene: TRBD1
V gene: TRBV6-2/TRBV6-3
CDR3 protein: CASSRDSYNEQFF
CDR3 DNA: TGTGCCAGCAGCCGGGACAGTTACAATGAGCAGTTCTTC

clone size: once
J gene: TRBJ2-2
D gene: TRBD2
V gene: TRBV27
CDR3 protein: CASRQRALAGGDANTGELFF
CDR3 DNA: TGTGCCAGCAGACAAAGGGCACTAGCGGGGGGCGACGCGAACACCGGGGAGCTGTTTTTT

clone size: .
J gene: TRBJ2-2
D gene: .
V gene: TRBV3-1/TRBV3-2
CDR3 protein: CASSRATGELFF
CDR3 DNA: TGTGCCAGCAGCCGGGCCACCGGGGAGCTGTTTTTT

clone size: .
J gene: TRBJ1-2
D gene: TRBD1
V gene: TRBV28
CDR3 protein: CASCQSTGFYYGYTF
CDR3 DNA: TGTGCCAGCTGCCAATCGACAGGGTTTTACTATGGCTACACCTTC

clone size: .
J gene: TRBJ2-7
D gene: TRBD2
V gene: TRBV28
CDR3 protein: CASTPGGPPYEQYF
CDR3 DNA: TGTGCCAGCACCCCGGGGGGTCCCCCCTACGAGCAGTACTTC

clone size: .
J gene: TRBJ2-7
D gene: TRBD2
V gene: TRBV6-6
CDR3 protein: CASTRASGSYEQYF
CDR3 DNA: TGTGCCAGCACCAGGGCTAGCGGATCCTACGAGCAGTACTTC

clone size: .
J gene: TRBJ2-5
D gene: .
V gene: TRBV29-1
CDR3 protein: CSVEESPGNQYF
CDR3 DNA: TGCAGCGTTGAAGAATCGCCGGGAAACCAGTACTTC

clone size: .
J gene: TRBJ1-2
D gene: .
V gene: TRBV10-2
CDR3 protein: CASSEGARDYTF
CDR3 DNA: TGCGCCAGCAGTGAGGGTGCCAGGGACTACACCTTC

clone size: .
J gene: TRBJ1-2
D gene: TRBD1
V gene: TRBV27
CDR3 protein: CASTPNRGGYGYTF
CDR3 DNA: TGTGCCAGCACGCCGAACAGGGGAGGCTATGGCTACACCTTC

clone size: once
J gene: TRBJ1-3
D gene: .
V gene: TRBV9
CDR3 protein: CASSVGATNTNTIYF
CDR3 DNA: TGTGCCAGCAGCGTAGGGGCAACCAACACAAACACCATATATTTT

clone size: .
J gene: TRBJ2-5
D gene: TRBD2
V gene: TRBV7-7
CDR3 protein: CASSLRPAGEETQYF
CDR3 DNA: TGTGCTAGCAGCCTCCGACCGGCGGGGGAGGAGACCCAGTACTTC

clone size: .
J gene: TRBJ2-7
D gene: .
V gene: TRBV11-1
CDR3 protein: CASSLKRYEQYF
CDR3 DNA: TGTGCCAGCAGCTTAAAGAGGTACGAGCAGTACTTC

clone size: .
J gene: TRBJ1-1
D gene: .
V gene: TRBV2
CDR3 protein: CASSERAESAFF
CDR3 DNA: TGTGCCAGCAGTGAGAGGGCCGAATCAGCTTTCTTT

clone size: once
J gene: TRBJ1-2
D gene: .
V gene: TRBV19
CDR3 protein: CASTPGGLVYLPSLHF
CDR3 DNA: TGTGCCAGTACCCCAGGCGGGTTGGTGTACCTACCGAGCCTCCACTTC

clone size: .
J gene: TRBJ2-7
D gene: .
V gene: TRBV7-8
CDR3 protein: CASSPRAYGGPDEQYF
CDR3 DNA: TGTGCCAGCAGCCCTCGAGCCTACGGGGGGCCCGACGAGCAGTACTTC

clone size: .
J gene: TRBJ1-4
D gene: .
V gene: TRBV28
CDR3 protein: CASRGPNEKLFF
CDR3 DNA: TGTGCTTCCAGGGGCCCCAATGAAAAACTGTTTTTT

clone size: .
J gene: TRBJ2-2
D gene: .
V gene: TRBV9
CDR3 protein: CASNPGLAGELFF
CDR3 DNA: TGTGCCAGCAACCCGGGACTTGCCGGGGAGCTGTTTTTT

clone size: .
J gene: TRBJ2-1
D gene: TRBD2
V gene: TRBV2
CDR3 protein: CASSGEGGKFF
CDR3 DNA: TGTGCCAGCAGTGGGGAGGGAGGGAAGTTCTTC

clone size: .
J gene: TRBJ2-7
D gene: .
V gene: TRBV6-5
CDR3 protein: CASRLQGSDEQYF
CDR3 DNA: TGTGCCAGCAGACTACAGGGATCTGACGAGCAGTACTTC

clone size: .
J gene: TRBJ1-1
D gene: TRBD1
V gene: TRBV28
CDR3 protein: CASSSRGREAFF
CDR3 DNA: TGTGCCAGCAGTTCCAGGGGGAGGGAAGCTTTCTTT

clone size: .
J gene: TRBJ2-5
D gene: .
V gene: TRBV24-1
CDR3 protein: CATSDFRETQYF
CDR3 DNA: TGTGCCACCAGTGATTTCCGAGAGACCCAGTACTTC

clone size: .
J gene: TRBJ2-7
D gene: .
V gene: TRBV6-5
CDR3 protein: CASARETLTYEQYF
CDR3 DNA: TGTGCCAGCGCGCGGGAAACACTTACCTACGAGCAGTACTTC

clone size: .
J gene: TRBJ1-4
D gene: .
V gene: TRBV5-1
CDR3 protein: CASSLADGVGEKLFF
CDR3 DNA: TGCGCCAGCAGCTTGGCCGACGGAGTGGGTGAAAAACTGTTTTTT

clone size: .
J gene: TRBJ2-1
D gene: .
V gene: TRBV7-2
CDR3 protein: CASSFGQGYYNEQFF
CDR3 DNA: TGTGCCAGCAGCTTCGGGCAGGGTTACTACAATGAGCAGTTCTTC

clone size: .
J gene: TRBJ2-1
D gene: TRBD2
V gene: TRBV11-2
CDR3 protein: CASSSTSGNEQFF
CDR3 DNA: TGTGCCAGCAGCTCTACTAGCGGCAATGAGCAGTTCTTC

clone size: .
J gene: TRBJ1-2
D gene: .
V gene: TRBV11-2
CDR3 protein: CASSFTVYGYTF
CDR3 DNA: TGTGCCAGCAGCTTCACAGTCTATGGCTACACCTTC

clone size: few
J gene: TRBJ1-2
D gene: TRBD1
V gene: TRBV27
CDR3 protein: CASSPGTGWYGYTF
CDR3 DNA: TGTGCCAGCAGTCCCGGGACAGGGTGGTATGGCTACACCTTC

clone size: .
J gene: TRBJ1-4
D gene: TRBD1
V gene: TRBV19
CDR3 protein: CASRPGTAHNEKLFF
CDR3 DNA: TGTGCCAGTAGACCCGGGACAGCCCATAATGAAAAACTGTTTTTT